This T cell receptor beta chain is drawn from a study of blood T cell repertoires in COVID-19 (dated by TCRdb to about 2020). Study-level background: Samples covering the acute and convalescent phases of COVID-19 were provided by collaborators in the United States, Italy and Spain. The material from the prospective study consisted of cDNA or gDNA derived from T cells, B-cell-depleted T cells, or PBMCs. The dataset comprised deeply sampled blood TCRbeta repertoires from subjects exposed to, actively infected with, or recovered from COVID-19. The repertoires were released in a freely available public database meant as a resource for research on the immune response to SARS-CoV-2. Samples came from the ongoing ImmuneRACE study (first 160 participants) plus 1,254 subjects from 6 global collaborators. Sample metadata almost always included a de-identified subject ID, COVID-19 status, age in years and sex. Where available, HLA class I and class II types were taken from metadata supplied by the sample provider and were not determined by assay-based typing.

A second Seattle source provided samples from volunteer blood donors who had recovered from COVID-19. Whole blood was collected in K2EDTA tubes by collaborating institutions according to the institutions' own protocols. For TCRbeta analysis, collaborator samples were shipped as frozen whole blood, as isolated PBMCs, or as DNA extracted from either sample type. What the research found in general, with its limitations: Clinical and demographic metadata were provided uncurated, with the amount varying by source and participant.

In regard to this clone: This clone's antigen is unknown. Nothing much larger sits one base from this clone, and base qualities are not available.

For this chain, trimming is 4 bases at the V end and 5 bases at the J end, and the number of junction bases without a gene match is 4. Taken from the germline V gene, the CDR1 and CDR2 loops are LGHNA and YSLEER. The CDR3 numbers 14 residues from cysteine through phenylalanine. Kept here is only the CDR3 DNA, which spans 42 bases and is read in frame from base 1. TCRbeta CDR3 regions were amplified from genomic DNA by means of the immunoSEQ Assay, a bias-controlled multiplex PCR. The original pipeline was this. The number of nucleated cells in each sample was estimated from the amplification of reference gene primers within the assay. Sequence reads were collapsed and filtered to measure the absolute abundance of every unique TCRbeta CDR3 rearrangement. For each sample, productive Simpson clonality was calculated as the square root of Simpson's diversity index across productive rearrangements. TCRdb carries this immuneACCESS record with in-frame sequences only. Its versions omit some clonotypes, under half of them owing to an unresolved V gene in the studies checked, with the rest unexplained. For V, J and clone size, that table is used; D and trimming come from the DNA. In all, the sample holds roughly 300,000 clones, and approximately 88% of those were seen once. The ten largest clones take up 5% to 7.5% of the sample.

The sequence came from a man younger than 35 who had recovered from COVID-19. The sequence links TRBV4-3 to TRBJ2-2, with 7 bases aligning to TRBD2. Sequenced: peripheral blood. The DNA sequence follows: TGCGCCAGCAGCCCCTCGGGGGGTACCGGGGAGCTGTTTTTT. Translated, this is CASSPSGGTGELFF.